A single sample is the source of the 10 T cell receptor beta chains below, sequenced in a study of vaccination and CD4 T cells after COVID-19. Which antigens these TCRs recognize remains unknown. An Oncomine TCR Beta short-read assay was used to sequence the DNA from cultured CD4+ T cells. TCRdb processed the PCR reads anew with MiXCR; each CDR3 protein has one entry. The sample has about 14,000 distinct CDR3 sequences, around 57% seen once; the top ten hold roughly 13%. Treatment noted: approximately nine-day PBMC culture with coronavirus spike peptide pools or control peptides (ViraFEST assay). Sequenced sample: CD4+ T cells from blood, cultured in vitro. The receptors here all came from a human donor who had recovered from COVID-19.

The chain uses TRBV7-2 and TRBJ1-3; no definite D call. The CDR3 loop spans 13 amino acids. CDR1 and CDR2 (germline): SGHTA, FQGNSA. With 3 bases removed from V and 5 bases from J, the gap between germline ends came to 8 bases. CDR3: CASSFRQRNTIYF. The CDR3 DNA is TGTGCCAGCAGCTTCCGTCAGAGAAACACCATATATTTT.

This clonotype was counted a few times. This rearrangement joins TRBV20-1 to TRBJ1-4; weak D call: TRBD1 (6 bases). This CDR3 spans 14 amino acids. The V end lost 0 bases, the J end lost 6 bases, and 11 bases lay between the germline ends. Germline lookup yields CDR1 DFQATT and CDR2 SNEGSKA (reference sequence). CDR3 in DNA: TGCAGTGCTAGAGAGGCTAGGGGGGATGAAAAACTGTTTTTT. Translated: CSAREARGDEKLFF.

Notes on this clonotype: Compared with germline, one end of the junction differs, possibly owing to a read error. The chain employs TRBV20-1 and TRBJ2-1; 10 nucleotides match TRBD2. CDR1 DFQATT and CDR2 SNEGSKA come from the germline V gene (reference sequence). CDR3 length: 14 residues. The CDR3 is CSAPDGTSVTNSVF. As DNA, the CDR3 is TGCAGTGCCCCCGACGGGACTAGCGTCACAAATTCGGTCTTC.

CDR3 DNA: TGCAGTGCTAGAGACGGGCAGTCTCGCTCCTACGAGCAGTACTTC. It translates to CSARDGQSRSYEQYF. This chain links TRBV20-1 with TRBJ2-7; D gene ambiguous. The CDR3 totals 15 residues. Germline CDR1 and CDR2: DFQATT and SNEGSKA (reference sequence). Between the trimmed V and J ends, which lost 0 bases and 0 bases, there was a span of 12 bases.

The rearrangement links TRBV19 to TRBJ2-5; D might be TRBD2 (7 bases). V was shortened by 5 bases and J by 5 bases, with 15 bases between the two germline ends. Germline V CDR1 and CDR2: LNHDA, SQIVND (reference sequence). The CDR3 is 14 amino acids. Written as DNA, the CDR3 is TGTGCCAGTAGTGTAGGGGGGGGGCTCGAGACCCAGTACTTC. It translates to CASSVGGGLETQYF.

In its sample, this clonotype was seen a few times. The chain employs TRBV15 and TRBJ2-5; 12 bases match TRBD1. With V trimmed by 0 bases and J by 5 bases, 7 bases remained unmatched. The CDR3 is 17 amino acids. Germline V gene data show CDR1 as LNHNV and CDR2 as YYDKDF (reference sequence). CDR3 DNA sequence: TGTGCCACCAGCAGAGATGGGGGGACAGGGGGCATGGAGACCCAGTACTTC. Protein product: CATSRDGGTGGMETQYF.

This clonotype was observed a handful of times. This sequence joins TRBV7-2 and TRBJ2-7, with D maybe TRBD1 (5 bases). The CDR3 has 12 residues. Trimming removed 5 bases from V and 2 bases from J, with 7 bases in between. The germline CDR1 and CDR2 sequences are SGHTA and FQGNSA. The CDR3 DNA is TGTGCCAGCAGCCCACAGGCCTACGAGCAGTACTTC. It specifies CASSPQAYEQYF.

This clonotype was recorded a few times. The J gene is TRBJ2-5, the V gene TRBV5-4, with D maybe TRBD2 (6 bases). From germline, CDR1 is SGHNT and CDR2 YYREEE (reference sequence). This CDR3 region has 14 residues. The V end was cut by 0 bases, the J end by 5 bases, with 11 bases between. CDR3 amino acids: CASSLEGGRETQYF. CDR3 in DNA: TGTGCCAGCAGCTTGGAGGGAGGTCGGGAGACCCAGTACTTC.

This CDR3 is CASSTRTDMNTEAFF. The CDR3 DNA is TGTGCCAGCAGCACGAGGACGGACATGAACACTGAAGCTTTCTTT. The rearrangement joins TRBV7-9 to TRBJ1-1; D might be TRBD1 (5 bases). This CDR3 has 15 amino acids. V was cut by 5 bases and J by 0 bases, with 13 bases left in between. The V gene's germline CDR1 is SEHNR and CDR2 FQNEAQ (reference sequence).

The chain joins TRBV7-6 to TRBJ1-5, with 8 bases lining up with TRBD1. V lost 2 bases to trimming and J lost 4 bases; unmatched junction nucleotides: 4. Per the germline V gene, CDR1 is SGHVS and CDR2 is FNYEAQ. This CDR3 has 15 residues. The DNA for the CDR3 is TGTGCCAGCAGCTTACAGACAGGGGTAAATCAGCCCCAGCATTTT. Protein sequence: CASSLQTGVNQPQHF.